The 32 T cell receptor beta chains given below trace back to one sample, sequenced in a study of a mutant IDH1 vaccine in newly diagnosed glioma. The data were produced by immunoSEQ multiplex PCR, yet TCRdb's version contains in-frame clones alone and is incomplete. The table has over 20,000 clones, 80% to 95% seen once. As for time point: baseline, week 1 (first vaccination visit). Treatment reported: pre-vaccination baseline after standard-of-care therapy. The source was PBMCs, collected from a glioma patient treated with radiotherapy, temozolomide or both. Every receptor here comes from a man younger than 45 with glioma.

The chain couples TRBV5-5 to TRBJ2-5; possible D gene TRBD1, 5 bases. Between the trimmed V and J ends, which lost 1 base and 1 base, there was a span of 11 bases. This CDR3 has 15 amino acids. Germline values: CDR1 SGHKS, CDR2 YYEKEE (reference sequence). In nucleotides, the CDR3 is TGTGCCAGCAGCTTGAAGGCAGGGATCCAAGAGACCCAGTACTTC. Translation: CASSLKAGIQETQYF.

V and J are TRBV7-8 and TRBJ1-2; D is unresolved. The germline V gene has CDR1 SGHVS and CDR2 FQNEAQ. V lost 1 base and J lost 2, with 11 bases in between. The CDR3 length is 15 residues. CDR3 sequence: CASSLGGWRNYGYTF. CDR3 nucleotide sequence: TGTGCCAGCAGCTTAGGGGGTTGGCGGAACTATGGCTACACCTTC.

This clone has a single count. The rearrangement uses TRBV4-1 and TRBJ2-7, with 9 bases matching TRBD2. This CDR3 contains 15 residues. CDR1 is MGHRA and CDR2 is YSYEKL in the germline V gene. J gave up 0 bases and V 3 bases, and 3 bases lay outside the gene matches. The CDR3 sequence: CASSHSGRSSYEQYF. CDR3 bases: TGCGCCAGCAGCCACAGCGGGAGGAGCTCCTACGAGCAGTACTTC.

The chain has TRBV30 and TRBJ1-2; D is ambiguous. CDR1 is GTSNPN and CDR2 is SVGIG in the germline V gene (reference sequence). This CDR3 is built from 13 residues. The V gene lost 4 bases and the J gene lost 4 bases, with 13 bases spanning the gap. This CDR3 is CAWTAAGSYGYTF. The CDR3 region has the DNA TGTGCCTGGACGGCAGCTGGGTCCTATGGCTACACCTTC.

This chain connects TRBV27 to TRBJ2-4; TRBD1 matches at 10 bases. CDR3 length equals 16 residues. Germline V gene data show CDR1 as MNHEY and CDR2 as SMNVEV (reference sequence). J gave up 4 bases and V 6 bases, and 9 bases lay outside the gene matches. The CDR3 DNA reads as TGTGCCAGCAGCACCCCGGGACAGGGGAGAAAAAACATTCAGTACTTC. It specifies CASSTPGQGRKNIQYF.

V usage is TRBV7-9 and J usage is TRBJ2-5; D gene unclear. This CDR3 is built from 15 residues. In germline, CDR1 is SEHNR, CDR2 FQNEAQ (reference sequence). Trimming cost V 5 bases and J 0 bases, with 13 bases left between them. DNA for the CDR3: TGTGCCAGCAGCGCTACCACGATGTACCAAGAGACCCAGTACTTC. Encoded protein: CASSATTMYQETQYF.

The J gene is TRBJ2-7, the V gene TRBV11-3; 7 bases map to TRBD1. Germline CDR1 reads SGHNT; CDR2 reads YENEEA. The CDR3 extends over 14 amino acids. J gave up 1 base and V 5 bases, and 5 bases lay outside the gene matches. CDR3 nucleotide sequence: TGTGCCAGCAGCCCTAACAGGGGTTCCTACGAGCAGTACTTC. Translating gives CASSPNRGSYEQYF.

This clone appeared a few times. The chain joins TRBV6-4 to TRBJ2-2; D assignment may be TRBD1 or TRBD2 (5 bases each). This CDR3 region has 14 residues. Germline CDR1 MRHNA, CDR2 SNTAGT. The V gene lost 7 bases and the J gene lost 5 bases, with 14 bases spanning the gap. The CDR3 is CASTGTPGTGELFF. CDR3 DNA: TGTGCCAGCACGGGGACCCCTGGGACCGGGGAGCTGTTTTTT.

The chain carries TRBV11-1 and TRBJ1-2, with D uncertain. The CDR3 consists of 13 residues. Looked up from germline, CDR1 is SGHAT and CDR2 is FQDESV (reference sequence). Trimming removed 5 bases at V and 12 bases at J, with 19 bases between. The DNA of the CDR3 is TGTGCCAGCAGCCCTGGATACGGCGGAATCCACACCTTC. This codes for CASSPGYGGIHTF. The full variable domain, its missing parts supplied by reference TRBV11-1 and TRBJ1-2, is EAEVAQSPRYKITEKSQAVAFWCDPISGHATLYWYRQILGQGPELLVQFQDESVVDDSQLPKDRFSAERLKGVDSTLKIQPAELGDSAMYLCASSPGYGGIHTFGSGTRLTVV.

The chain employs TRBV7-8 and TRBJ1-1; weak D call: TRBD1 (5 bases). This CDR3 contains 14 residues. V was shortened by 1 base and J by 7 bases, with 13 bases between the two germline ends. Per the germline V gene, CDR1 is SGHVS and CDR2 is FQNEAQ. The CDR3 DNA follows: TGTGCCAGCAGCTTAGTTCGGTTCCAGGGTGAAGCTTTCTTT. Encoded protein: CASSLVRFQGEAFF.

The genes are TRBV6-5 and TRBJ2-5; 7 bases are a match to TRBD2. J gave up 4 bases and V 5 bases, and 10 bases lay outside the gene matches. There are 15 residues in the CDR3. Germline-derived CDR1 and CDR2 are MNHEY and SVGAGI. DNA for the CDR3: TGTGCCAGCAGTATAGGCGGCGGGAGTCTAGAGACCCAGTACTTC. Translating it yields CASSIGGGSLETQYF.

Judged by abundance, this clone is medium-sized. The sample has other DNA sequences that encode this CDR3 too. The chain combines TRBV2 with TRBJ2-7; D gene unclear. The germline CDR1 and CDR2 sequences are SNHLY and FYNNEI. This CDR3 comprises 13 residues. Trimming took off 1 base at V and 2 bases at J, with 6 bases between the two ends. CDR3 sequence (DNA): TGTGCCAGCAGTGAAGATGGGGCCTACGAGCAGTACTTC. Encoded protein: CASSEDGAYEQYF.

The rearrangement joins TRBV5-5 to TRBJ2-1; tentatively, D is TRBD2 (5 bases). Trimming shortened V by 0 bases and J by 7 bases, and 17 bases separated the two germline ends. Germline values: CDR1 SGHKS, CDR2 YYEKEE (reference sequence). The CDR3 covers 16 residues. In DNA form, the CDR3 reads TGTGCCAGCAGCTTGGCCGGGAATATGCGGGCAAATGAGCAGTTCTTC. Translating it yields CASSLAGNMRANEQFF. Combining the CDR3 with reference TRBV5-5 and TRBJ2-1 gives the whole variable domain DAGVTQSPTHLIKTRGQQVTLRCSPISGHKSVSWYQQVLGQGPQFIFQYYEKEERGRGNFPDRFSARQFPNYSSELNVNALLLGDSALYLCASSLAGNMRANEQFFGPGTRLTVL.

This rearrangement joins TRBV9 to TRBJ1-2, with unresolved D. Germline assignment: CDR1 SGDLS and CDR2 YYNGEE. V was clipped by 0 bases and J by 7 bases, with 16 bases between them. This CDR3 has 15 residues. Written as DNA, the CDR3 is TGTGCCAGCAGCGTAGGATTAGGGAGGCGGAGTGGCTACACCTTC. It encodes CASSVGLGRRSGYTF.

The chain combines TRBV30 with TRBJ2-3; D is possibly TRBD1 or TRBD2 (6 bases each). Between the trimmed V and J ends, which lost 8 bases and 2 bases, there was a span of 17 bases. Germline-derived CDR1 and CDR2 are GTSNPN and SVGIG (reference sequence). This CDR3 has 14 residues. This CDR3 reads CARSGAGTTDTQYF. CDR3 bases: TGTGCCCGATCAGGGGCGGGGACCACAGATACGCAGTATTTT.

This sequence joins TRBV5-8 and TRBJ1-5; D is perhaps TRBD1 (5 bases). Trimming shortened V by 2 bases and J by 10 bases, and 10 bases separated the two germline ends. Germline CDR1 SGHTS, CDR2 YDEGEE. CDR3 size: 12 residues. The CDR3 sequence is CASSFWQGPQHF. For the CDR3, the DNA is TGTGCCAGCAGCTTCTGGCAGGGCCCCCAGCATTTT.

The rearrangement links TRBV5-8 to TRBJ1-1; D is uncertain. CDR1 SGHTS and CDR2 YDEGEE come from the germline V gene. V was cut by 0 bases and J by 5 bases, with 11 bases left in between. The CDR3 totals 14 residues. The CDR3 loop is CASSLGGDETEAFF. CDR3 nucleotide sequence: TGTGCCAGCAGCTTGGGGGGAGATGAAACTGAAGCTTTCTTT.

The V and J genes are TRBV11-2 and TRBJ2-3; D gene uncertain. The CDR3 covers 12 residues. Trimming stripped 3 bases from V and 1 base from J, with 2 bases between. Germline loops: CDR1 SGHAT, CDR2 FQNNGV. The CDR3 is CASSFRTDTQYF. The CDR3 nucleotides read TGTGCCAGCAGCTTCCGCACAGATACGCAGTATTTT. The entire variable domain, with the rest obtained from reference TRBV11-2 and TRBJ2-3, is as follows: EAGVAQSPRYKIIEKRQSVAFWCNPISGHATLYWYQQILGQGPKLLIQFQNNGVVDDSQLPKDRFSAERLKGVDSTLKIQPAKLEDSAVYLCASSFRTDTQYFGPGTRLTVL.

The CDR3 region is CASARTFKANVLTF. The CDR3 DNA sequence: TGTGCCAGCGCGAGGACGTTTAAGGCCAACGTCCTGACTTTC. The V call is TRBV2, the J call TRBJ2-6; no firm D call. The germline V gene has CDR1 SNHLY and CDR2 FYNNEI. The V end lost 8 bases, the J end lost 6 bases, and 14 bases lay between the germline ends. The CDR3 covers 14 residues. Complete variable domain (other parts from reference TRBV2 and TRBJ2-6): EPEVTQTPSHQVTQMGQEVILRCVPISNHLYFYWYRQILGQKVEFLVSFYNNEISEKSEIFDDQFSVERPDGSNFTLKIRSTKLEDSAMYFCASARTFKANVLTFGAGSRLTVL.

The chain has TRBV14 and TRBJ2-3; D is undetermined. This CDR3 comprises 17 residues. Trimming left V 1 base short and J 0 bases short, with 14 bases between. Germline values: CDR1 SGHDN, CDR2 FVKESK. The CDR3 protein is CASSQVQLRLSTDTQYF. The CDR3 coding sequence is TGTGCCAGCAGCCAAGTTCAGCTGCGCCTTAGCACAGATACGCAGTATTTT. Using reference TRBV14 and TRBJ2-3 for the parts outside the CDR3, the full variable domain is EAGVTQFPSHSVIEKGQTVTLRCDPISGHDNLYWYRRVMGKEIKFLLHFVKESKQDESGMPNNRFLAERTGGTYSTLKVQPAELEDSGVYFCASSQVQLRLSTDTQYFGPGTRLTVL.

The J gene is TRBJ1-1, the V gene TRBV5-1; 8 positions agree with TRBD1. Germline CDR1 SGHRS, CDR2 YFSETQ. This CDR3 spans 14 amino acids. Trimming removed 0 bases from V and 4 bases from J; junction bases left unmatched: 2. The CDR3 sequence: CASSLGQGATEAFF. CDR3 in DNA: TGCGCCAGCAGCTTGGGCCAGGGGGCCACTGAAGCTTTCTTT. Drawing the rest from reference TRBV5-1 and TRBJ1-1, the complete variable domain is KAGVTQTPRYLIKTRGQQVTLSCSPISGHRSVSWYQQTPGQGLQFLFEYFSETQRNKGNFPGRFSGRQFSNSRSEMNVSTLELGDSALYLCASSLGQGATEAFFGQGTRLTVV.

This chain joins TRBV7-6 and TRBJ1-1; D uncertain. The CDR3 runs to 14 residues. The germline CDR1 and CDR2 sequences are SGHVS and FNYEAQ. Trimming took off 0 bases at V and 1 base at J, with 6 bases between the two ends. The CDR3 spells CASSLAEQNTEAFF. The CDR3 coding sequence is TGTGCCAGCAGCTTAGCGGAGCAGAACACTGAAGCTTTCTTT.

The V and J genes are TRBV29-1 and TRBJ1-2; D unclear. Deletions cut 1 base from V and 6 bases from J, with 18 bases between. The CDR3 sequence is 15 residues long. Germline values: CDR1 SQVTM, CDR2 ANQGSEA. In DNA, the CDR3 is TGCAGCGTTGAAGGCTCTGCTGACGCAATAGATGGCTACACCTTC. Its protein is CSVEGSADAIDGYTF.

The chain combines TRBV14 with TRBJ2-7, with a tentative D call TRBD2 (5 bases). The CDR3 consists of 13 residues. The germline gives CDR1 SGHDN, CDR2 FVKESK. The V gene lost 8 bases and the J gene lost 3 bases, with 14 bases spanning the gap. CDR3 DNA sequence: TGTGCCAGCGCCACTTTTGGGAGCTACGAGCAGTACTTC. Translating gives CASATFGSYEQYF.

The genes are TRBV5-5 and TRBJ2-2; TRBD1 matches 9 bases. The germline gives CDR1 SGHKS, CDR2 YYEKEE (reference sequence). V was clipped by 4 bases and J by 6 bases; unmatched bases: 4. The CDR3 spans 14 residues. CDR3 DNA: TGTGCCAGCAGCGGACAGGGGTGGGCCGGGGAGCTGTTTTTT. Amino acids: CASSGQGWAGELFF.

The chain uses TRBV12-5 and TRBJ2-1; possible D gene TRBD2, 6 bases. V was pared by 6 bases and J by 5 bases, with 20 bases between. The CDR3 is 16 amino acids. Germline values: CDR1 LGHNT, CDR2 FRNRAP. The CDR3 DNA reads TGTGCTAGTGGCTCCTTGAGGAGGACTACGGACAATGAGCAGTTCTTC. Protein product: CASGSLRRTTDNEQFF.

The chain links TRBV9 to TRBJ2-5; TRBD2 matches at 8 bases. The CDR3 loop spans 16 amino acids. Per germline, CDR1 SGDLS and CDR2 YYNGEE. Losses at the gene ends were 4 bases for V and 5 bases for J; bases not matched to a gene: 13. This chain's CDR3 is CASSPRGGGSSETQYF. The CDR3 DNA is TGTGCCAGCAGCCCTCGGGGGGGCGGGAGTTCTGAGACCCAGTACTTC.

The J gene is TRBJ2-1, the V gene TRBV27, with D perhaps given as TRBD1 or TRBD2 (5 bases each). Trimming took 5 bases from V and 1 from J, leaving 9 bases between them. Germline V CDR1 and CDR2: MNHEY, SMNVEV (reference sequence). The CDR3 consists of 14 residues. The CDR3 bases are TGTGCCAGCAGTGGGGACGATTCCTACAATGAGCAGTTCTTC. This gives the protein CASSGDDSYNEQFF.

The CDR3 DNA is TGTGCCAGCACATCTAAGGGGTTAGTTACCCCCTATGGCTACACCTTC. It codes for CASTSKGLVTPYGYTF. This chain joins TRBV27 and TRBJ1-2, with TRBD1 as a possible D gene (5 bases). V was cut by 7 bases and J by 4 bases, with 22 bases left in between. Germline lookup yields CDR1 MNHEY and CDR2 SMNVEV (reference sequence). This CDR3 has 16 amino acids.

The J gene is TRBJ1-3, the V gene TRBV27, with D uncertain. Germline CDR1 MNHEY, CDR2 SMNVEV (reference sequence). The germline V and J ends were trimmed by 2 bases and 3 bases, with 5 bases remaining between them. This CDR3 is built from 13 residues. The CDR3 bases are TGTGCCAGCAGTTTAACTCGTGGAAACACCATATATTTT. It is translated as CASSLTRGNTIYF.

The chain combines TRBV11-3 with TRBJ2-5; 12 nucleotides line up with TRBD1. The J segment lost 9 bases and the V segment lost 5 bases, leaving 4 bases of the junction unmatched. CDR3 size: 13 residues. Germline V CDR1 and CDR2: SGHNT, YENEEA. The CDR3 DNA reads TGTGCCAGCAGCCACCGGGACAGGGGGCCCCAGTACTTC. Its protein product is CASSHRDRGPQYF.

The chain has TRBV6-5 and TRBJ1-3, with 7 positions matching TRBD1. Trimming cost V 2 bases and J 3 bases; bases outside gene matches: 7. The CDR3 has 16 residues. The germline V gene has CDR1 MNHEY and CDR2 SVGAGI. The CDR3 spells CASSYLRQGVGNTIYF. In DNA form, the CDR3 reads TGTGCCAGCAGTTACCTCCGGCAGGGGGTTGGAAACACCATATATTTT.